The 25 T cell receptor beta chains given below trace back to one sample, sequenced in a study of regulatory T cells in long-lasting Graves disease. Time point of the sample: persistent/refractory GD, antithyroid drugs over 5 years with positive TRAb. Generation of the TCR library employed RNA extracted from PBMCs. Both iRepertoire HTBI primers and Arm-PCR of CDR3 regions were used to build the TCR beta libraries. TCRdb reprocessed the multiplex PCR reads via MiXCR and lists one record per CDR3 protein. The sample shows under 450,000 distinct CDR3 sequences, around 20% of them seen only once. The sequences come from peripheral blood mononuclear cells (PBMCs), collected when the disease was refractory, from a patient treated with antithyroid drugs. Every receptor here comes from a female donor with Graves disease.

J is TRBJ1-3 and V is TRBV7-2, with D unresolved. V lost 1 base to trimming and J lost 4 bases, with 17 bases between them. The CDR3 runs 17 residues. Germline CDR1 SGHTA, CDR2 FQGNSA. Here the CDR3 reads CASSLDRLGRLGNTIYF. DNA for the CDR3: TGTGCCAGCAGCTTAGATCGGCTCGGTCGCTTGGGAAACACCATATATTTT. Full variable domain (outside the CDR3, taken from reference TRBV7-2 and TRBJ1-3): GAGVSQSPSNKVTEKGKDVELRCDPISGHTALYWYRQSLGQGLEFLIYFQGNSAPDKSGLPSDRFSAERTGGSVSTLTIQRTQQEDSAVYLCASSLDRLGRLGNTIYFGEGSWLTVV.

As DNA, the CDR3 is TGTGCCTGGAGTGTAGACAGGCCCTACTTC. The encoded protein is CAWSVDRPYF. The J gene is TRBJ2-7, the V gene TRBV30; maybe TRBD1 (6 bases). The CDR3 sequence is 10 residues long. The germline gives CDR1 GTSNPN, CDR2 SVGIG (reference sequence). The germline V and J ends were trimmed by 0 bases and 13 bases, with 10 bases remaining between them.

This clonotype was observed many times. This chain joins TRBV5-6 and TRBJ1-5; D gene uncertain. The V end lost 2 bases, the J end lost 6 bases, and 9 bases lay between the germline ends. The CDR3 spans 13 residues. Per the germline V gene, CDR1 is SGHDT and CDR2 is YYEEEE. As DNA, the CDR3 is TGTGCCAGCAGCTTAGCGGCTAGTCAGCCCCAGCATTTT. This sequence encodes CASSLAASQPQHF.

This clonotype was recorded at least ten times. The chain carries TRBV28 and TRBJ1-5; D unclear. Trimming stripped 7 bases from V and 3 bases from J, with 7 bases between. The CDR3 totals 12 residues. The germline CDR1 and CDR2 sequences are MDHEN and SYDVKM. The CDR3 coding sequence is TGTGCCAGCACCGACGTCAATCAGCCCCAGCATTTT. Translating it yields CASTDVNQPQHF.

The CDR3 here is CASRKAGGPSEQYF. The CDR3, as DNA: TGTGCCAGCAGGAAAGCGGGAGGGCCCAGCGAGCAGTACTTC. This sequence joins TRBV5-6 and TRBJ2-7; 10 nucleotides align to TRBD2. Unmatched junction bases numbered 8, after V lost 5 bases and J lost 6 bases. This CDR3 has 14 residues. Per the germline V gene, CDR1 is SGHDT and CDR2 is YYEEEE.

This clonotype showed up many times. The CDR3 loop is CASRPSDSYEQYF. The CDR3 DNA reads TGTGCCAGCAGACCTAGCGACTCCTACGAGCAGTACTTC. This rearrangement joins TRBV28 to TRBJ2-7, with D possibly matching TRBD2 (6 bases). V was shortened by 6 bases and J by 0 bases, with 9 bases between the two germline ends. Germline lookup yields CDR1 MDHEN and CDR2 SYDVKM. This CDR3 has 13 amino acids.

There are a few counts of this clonotype. The CDR3 DNA reads TGTGCCAGCAGCTTAGTAGGGAGCGGAGAGACCCAGTACTTC. This gives the protein CASSLVGSGETQYF. V usage is TRBV7-9 and J usage is TRBJ2-5, with a possible D match to TRBD2 (5 bases). The CDR3 is made up of 14 amino acids. V lost 1 base and J 4 bases, leaving 10 bases between the germline ends. The germline CDR1 and CDR2 sequences are SEHNR and FQNEAQ (reference sequence). Using reference TRBV7-9 and TRBJ2-5 for the parts outside the CDR3, the full variable domain is DTGVSQNPRHKITKRGQNVTFRCDPISEHNRLYWYRQTLGQGPEFLTYFQNEAQLEKSRLLSDRFSAERPKGSFSTLEIQRTEQGDSAMYLCASSLVGSGETQYFGPGTRLLVL.

This chain uses TRBV2 with TRBJ2-7; no definite D call. V was pared by 11 bases and J by 5 bases, with 19 bases between. Germline V gives CDR1 SNHLY, CDR2 FYNNEI. The CDR3 is made up of 13 amino acids. CDR3 nucleotides: TGTGCCGCCGGGCCCCGTCGAAGCCACGAGCAGTACTTC. It codes for CAAGPRRSHEQYF.

The chain recombines TRBV7-9 with TRBJ2-7; D might be TRBD2 (5 bases). The CDR3 is 17 amino acids. Germline V gene sequence: CDR1 SEHNR, CDR2 FQNEAQ (reference sequence). Trimming pared 0 bases from V and 1 base from J, leaving 16 bases between. The CDR3 DNA follows: TGTGCCAGCAGCTTAGCAGGGCGAGGGCTTGGGTCCTACGAGCAGTACTTC. The encoded protein is CASSLAGRGLGSYEQYF.

The chain employs TRBV27 and TRBJ1-1; 12 bases agree with TRBD1. J gave up 2 bases and V 5 bases, and 3 bases lay outside the gene matches. Looked up from germline, CDR1 is MNHEY and CDR2 is SMNVEV (reference sequence). The length of the CDR3 is 15 residues. Written as DNA, the CDR3 is TGTGCCAGCAGTCCGGGGACAGGGGGCAACACTGAAGCTTTCTTT. It specifies CASSPGTGGNTEAFF.

The chain couples TRBV7-2 to TRBJ1-6, with TRBD1 matching 7 bases. V shed 8 bases, J shed 10 bases, and the junction held 11 bases outside the gene matches. Germline V lookup: CDR1 SGHTA, CDR2 FQGNSA. The CDR3 runs to 14 residues. The chain's CDR3 is CASGGSGGRSPLHF. The CDR3 region has the DNA TGTGCCAGCGGGGGTTCAGGGGGAAGATCACCCCTCCACTTT.

V is TRBV7-2 and J is TRBJ1-3; 7 nucleotides line up with TRBD1. The CDR3 length is 19 residues. J lost 0 bases, V lost 2 bases, and 13 bases had no gene match. CDR1 and CDR2 (germline): SGHTA, FQGNSA. CDR3 loop: CASSLYWTGRRPSGNTIYF. Written as DNA, the CDR3 is TGTGCCAGCAGCTTATATTGGACAGGCCGAAGACCCTCTGGAAACACCATATATTTT.

This clonotype came up a few times. This clone may be a read error of a much larger clone one base away. The chain uses TRBV2 and TRBJ1-5; no firm D call. In germline, CDR1 is SNHLY, CDR2 FYNNEI. The CDR3 totals 14 residues. The CDR3 reads CVSSERSTGQPQHF. The CDR3 DNA reads as TGTGTCAGCAGTGAAAGATCGACGGGTCAGCCCCAGCATTTT.

Comment on this clonotype: This could be a read error, since a much larger clone is one nucleotide away. The chain employs TRBV3-1 and TRBJ1-2, with D tentatively TRBD1 (6 bases). This CDR3 contains 13 residues. With 3 bases removed from V and 6 bases from J, the gap between germline ends came to 11 bases. In germline, CDR1 is LGHDT, CDR2 YNNKEL (reference sequence). The DNA of the CDR3 is TGTGCCAGCAGCCATCTTGGGACACATGGCTACACCTTC. Protein: CASSHLGTHGYTF.

The sample holds a few counts of this clonotype. The J gene is TRBJ2-1, the V gene TRBV14; TRBD2 matches 8 bases. The germline gives CDR1 SGHDN, CDR2 FVKESK. The CDR3 has 19 amino acids. The V and J ends lost 0 bases and 5 bases, in that order; junction bases with no gene match: 15. The CDR3 is CASSQDLGLATKFNNEQFF. The CDR3 nucleotides read TGTGCCAGCAGCCAAGATCTTGGACTAGCCACCAAATTTAACAATGAGCAGTTCTTC.

In the case of this clonotype: One end of the junction does not line up with germline, which may come from a read error. The V call is TRBV5-1, the J call TRBJ2-2; tentative D call: TRBD2 (5 bases). Germline V gene sequence: CDR1 SGHRS, CDR2 YFSETQ. This CDR3 contains 15 residues. For the CDR3, the DNA is TGCACCAGCAGCTGGCTCGTAGAGGGCACCGGGGAGCTGTTTTTT. Protein product: CTSSWLVEGTGELFF.

The chain couples TRBV20-1 to TRBJ2-5, with D unclear. V was trimmed by 0 bases and J by 2 bases, leaving 10 bases between them. The CDR3 extends over 14 amino acids. Germline V gene lookup returns CDR1 DFQATT and CDR2 SNEGSKA (reference sequence). CDR3 in amino acids: CSARDVRLQETQYF. The DNA for the CDR3 is TGCAGTGCTAGAGACGTGAGGCTACAAGAGACCCAGTACTTC.

Many counts were recorded for this clonotype. V and J are TRBV6-2 or TRBV6-3 and TRBJ1-2; D unresolved. The CDR3 length is 13 residues. The ends were cut back, 2 bases at V and 3 bases at J, with 7 bases in the middle. CDR1 and CDR2 (germline): MNHEY, SVGEGT. The CDR3 reads CASSYSGDYGYTF. The CDR3 DNA reads as TGTGCCAGCAGTTACAGCGGCGACTATGGCTACACCTTC.

This clonotype has at least ten counts. The chain links TRBV2 to TRBJ1-1; D remains ambiguous. The V end was cut by 3 bases, the J end by 2 bases, with 10 bases between. CDR3 size: 14 residues. CDR1 and CDR2 (germline): SNHLY, FYNNEI. The CDR3 is CASSDLENNTEAFF. The CDR3 DNA follows: TGTGCCAGCAGTGATTTGGAGAACAACACTGAAGCTTTCTTT.

This clonotype was picked up a small number of times. This chain joins TRBV18 and TRBJ2-5, with 7 bases lining up with TRBD2. There are 14 residues in the CDR3. The V segment lost 4 bases and the J segment 0 bases; nucleotides outside the gene matches: 2. Per germline, CDR1 KGHSH and CDR2 LQKENI. The chain's CDR3 is CASSLRENQETQYF. The CDR3 DNA is TGTGCCAGCTCACTGCGGGAGAACCAAGAGACCCAGTACTTC. Full variable domain (remainder filled in from reference TRBV18 and TRBJ2-5): NAGVMQNPRHLVRRRGQEARLRCSPMKGHSHVYWYRQLPEEGLKFMVYLQKENIIDESGMPKERFSAEFPKEGPSILRIQQVVRGDSAAYFCASSLRENQETQYFGPGTRLLVL.

This clonotype was picked up many times. V is TRBV28 and J is TRBJ2-5, with TRBD1 as a possible D gene (5 bases). The CDR3 runs to 15 residues. Germline CDR1 MDHEN, CDR2 SYDVKM. V lost 2 bases and J 4 bases, leaving 14 bases between the germline ends. The CDR3 bases are TGTGCCAGCAGTTTAGGGCAGGGTTCGGGAGAGACCCAGTACTTC. Protein: CASSLGQGSGETQYF.

This rearrangement joins TRBV27 to TRBJ2-3; 9 bases map to TRBD1. From germline, CDR1 is MNHEY and CDR2 SMNVEV (reference sequence). The CDR3 contains 16 residues. The ends lost 3 bases at V and 5 bases at J; junction bases unmatched: 9. This CDR3 reads CASSFLTGGTIDTQYF. CDR3 DNA: TGTGCCAGCAGTTTCCTAACAGGGGGCACGATAGATACGCAGTATTTT.

The gene calls are TRBV5-1 and TRBJ1-2; perhaps TRBD1 as D (6 bases). There are 14 residues in the CDR3. CDR1 and CDR2 (germline): SGHRS, YFSETQ. Trimming took 5 bases from V and 2 from J, leaving 13 bases between them. The chain's CDR3 is CASRPPGQNYGYTF. Written as DNA, the CDR3 is TGCGCCAGCAGACCGCCGGGACAAAACTATGGCTACACCTTC.

This clonotype was recorded at least ten times. This chain joins TRBV28 and TRBJ2-5; 7 bases map to TRBD1. Losses at the gene ends were 5 bases for V and 2 bases for J; bases not matched to a gene: 5. The CDR3 loop spans 14 amino acids. Germline V gene sequence: CDR1 MDHEN, CDR2 SYDVKM. The CDR3: CASSPSGGQETQYF. In DNA, the CDR3 is TGTGCCAGCAGTCCATCAGGGGGTCAAGAGACCCAGTACTTC.

The rearrangement uses TRBV6-2 or TRBV6-3 and TRBJ2-7; 7 bases match TRBD2. The length of the CDR3 is 14 residues. Per germline, CDR1 MNHEY and CDR2 SVGEGT. The ends lost 6 bases at V and 7 bases at J; junction bases unmatched: 12. The DNA of the CDR3 is TGTGCCAGCAGCCCGCCTGGGACTACCGAAGAGCAGTACTTC. Amino acid sequence: CASSPPGTTEEQYF.